Sequencing of this TCR beta chain was carried out in a study of blood T cell repertoires in COVID-19. Whole-study context: Both acute and convalescent COVID-19 samples were obtained from the United States, Italy and Spain.

From germline, CDR1 is ENHRY and CDR2 SYGVKD. V dropped 6 bases and J dropped 7 bases, with 18 bases sitting between them. The CDR3 runs to 14 residues. Under the authors' procedure: Researchers report that nucleated cell counts were estimated from reference gene primer amplification. Profiled with immunoSEQ multiplex PCR; TCRdb holds only in-frame clones, not every one. That table furnishes V, J and clone size, whereas the DNA furnished D and trimming. The profile shows some 270,000 clones, roughly nine tenths of them singletons. The TCR was taken from a woman aged 60-75 years who had recovered from COVID-19. The V and J genes are TRBV10-3 and TRBJ1-2; the D gene is possibly TRBD1 (5 bases). Sequencing was carried out using peripheral blood. The CDR3 sequence: CAISRDPTISGYTF. Here the CDR3 DNA reads TGTGCCATCAGCAGGGATCCTACTATTAGTGGCTACACCTTC.